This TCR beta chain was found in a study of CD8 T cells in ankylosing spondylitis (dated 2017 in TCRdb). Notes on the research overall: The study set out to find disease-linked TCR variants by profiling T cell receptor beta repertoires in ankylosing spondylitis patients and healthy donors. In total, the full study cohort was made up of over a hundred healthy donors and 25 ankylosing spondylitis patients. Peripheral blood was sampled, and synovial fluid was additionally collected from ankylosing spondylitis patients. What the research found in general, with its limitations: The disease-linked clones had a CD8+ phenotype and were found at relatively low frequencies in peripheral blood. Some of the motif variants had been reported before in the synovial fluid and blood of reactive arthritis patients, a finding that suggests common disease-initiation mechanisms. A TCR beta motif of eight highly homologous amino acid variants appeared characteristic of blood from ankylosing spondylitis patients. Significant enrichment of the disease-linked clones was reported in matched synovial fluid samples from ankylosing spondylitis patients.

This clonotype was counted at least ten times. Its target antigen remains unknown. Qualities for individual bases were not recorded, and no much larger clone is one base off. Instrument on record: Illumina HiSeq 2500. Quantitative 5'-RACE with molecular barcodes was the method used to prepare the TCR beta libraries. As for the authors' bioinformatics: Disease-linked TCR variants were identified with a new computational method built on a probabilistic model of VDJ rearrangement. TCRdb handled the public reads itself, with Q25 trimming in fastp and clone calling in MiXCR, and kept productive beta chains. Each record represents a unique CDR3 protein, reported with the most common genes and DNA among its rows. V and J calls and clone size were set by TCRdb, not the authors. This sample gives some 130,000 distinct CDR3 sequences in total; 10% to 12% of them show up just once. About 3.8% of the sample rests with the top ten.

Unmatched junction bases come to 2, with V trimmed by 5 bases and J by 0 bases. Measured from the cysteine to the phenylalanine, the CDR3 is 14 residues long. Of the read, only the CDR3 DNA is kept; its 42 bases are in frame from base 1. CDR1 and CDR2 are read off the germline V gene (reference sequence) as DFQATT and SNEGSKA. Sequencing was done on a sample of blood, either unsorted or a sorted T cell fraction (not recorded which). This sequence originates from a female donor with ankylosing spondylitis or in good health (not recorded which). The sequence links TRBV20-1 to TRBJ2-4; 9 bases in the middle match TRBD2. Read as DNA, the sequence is TGCAGTGCTCTAGCGGGACTAGCCAAAAACATTCAGTACTTC. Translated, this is CSALAGLAKNIQYF.